Listed below are T cell receptor beta chains from one sample, sequenced in a study of long-term antiretroviral therapy in people with HIV. The method was immunoSEQ multiplex PCR; TCRdb's version includes in-frame clones alone and lacks a portion of them. Among around 26,000 clones listed, 70% to 80% were seen once. Sequencing was performed on unsorted PBMCs, taken 1.2 years after starting antiretroviral therapy. These receptors were taken from a woman aged 40 to 50 with HIV. Both conserved end residues are trimmed from each CDR3. Each record gives: J gene, V gene, CDR3 protein.

j_gene: TRBJ1-1; v_gene: TRBV11-2; CDR3aa: ASSLALGLNTEAF
j_gene: TRBJ2-1; v_gene: TRBV29-1; CDR3aa: SVRRQENEQF
j_gene: TRBJ1-2; v_gene: TRBV7-2; CDR3aa: ASSLVREGGYT
j_gene: TRBJ2-7; v_gene: TRBV5-4; CDR3aa: ASSQDGAPSYEQY
j_gene: TRBJ2-1; v_gene: TRBV5-5; CDR3aa: ASSLEWQGWNEQF
j_gene: TRBJ1-1; v_gene: TRBV29-1; CDR3aa: SVLTLDTNTEAF
j_gene: TRBJ1-2; v_gene: TRBV5-3; CDR3aa: ARNPLPRQGMGNYGYT
j_gene: TRBJ2-7; v_gene: TRBV2; CDR3aa: ATSGVPTGTSTPY
j_gene: TRBJ2-7; v_gene: TRBV7-9; CDR3aa: ASSSPVSYEQY
j_gene: TRBJ1-1; v_gene: TRBV5-6; CDR3aa: ASSLMNTEAF
j_gene: TRBJ1-1; v_gene: TRBV4-1; CDR3aa: ASSQARTRTEAF
j_gene: TRBJ2-5; v_gene: TRBV29-1; CDR3aa: SVGGGRVGETQY
j_gene: TRBJ1-2; v_gene: TRBV13; CDR3aa: ASSLGRSPSWGYT
j_gene: TRBJ2-1; v_gene: TRBV5-8; CDR3aa: ASIGGWGAGGINEQF
j_gene: TRBJ2-7; v_gene: TRBV19; CDR3aa: ASSISSQGYEQY
j_gene: TRBJ1-6; v_gene: TRBV5-6; CDR3aa: ASSRRGRDGSPLH
j_gene: TRBJ2-1; v_gene: TRBV2; CDR3aa: ASSEVAGRGSYNEQF
j_gene: TRBJ2-3; v_gene: TRBV6-5; CDR3aa: ASSYRGEEDTQY
j_gene: TRBJ2-7; v_gene: TRBV6-5; CDR3aa: ASRRDRTYEQY
j_gene: TRBJ1-1; v_gene: TRBV19; CDR3aa: ASRNEGSWTEAF
j_gene: TRBJ2-7; v_gene: TRBV11-2; CDR3aa: ASSFGPSYEQY
j_gene: TRBJ2-5; v_gene: TRBV10-3; CDR3aa: AISETRASGGQETQY
j_gene: TRBJ1-1; v_gene: TRBV7-6; CDR3aa: ASSFGEDTEAF